The 13 T cell receptor beta chains reported below all come from one sample, sequenced in a study of blood T cell repertoires in COVID-19. Assay used: immunoSEQ multiplex PCR; TCRdb lists only in-frame clones, some missing. The sample has approximately 46,000 clones, about 90% seen once. The sample comprised peripheral blood. These TCRs come from a man between 65 and 79 years old with active COVID-19.

V usage is TRBV5-4 and J usage is TRBJ1-2; D may be TRBD1 (5 bases). Per germline, CDR1 SGHNT and CDR2 YYREEE (reference sequence). V lost 0 bases, J lost 4 bases, and 16 bases lay in between. This CDR3 is built from 16 residues. CDR3 DNA: TGTGCCAGCAGCTTGGATCCCCAGACAGTCACCTATGGCTACACCTTC. Amino acids: CASSLDPQTVTYGYTF. The full variable domain, its missing parts supplied by reference TRBV5-4 and TRBJ1-2, is ETGVTQSPTHLIKTRGQQVTLRCSSQSGHNTVSWYQQALGQGPQFIFQYYREEENGRGNFPPRFSGLQFPNYSSELNVNALELDDSALYLCASSLDPQTVTYGYTFGSGTRLTVV.

The V call is TRBV29-1, the J call TRBJ2-3; 7 bases are a match to TRBD2. The V segment lost 3 bases and the J segment 6 bases; nucleotides outside the gene matches: 0. The CDR3 runs 11 residues. CDR1 is SQVTM and CDR2 is ANQGSEA in the germline V gene. CDR3 loop: CSVEGGDTQYF. CDR3 in DNA: TGCAGCGTTGAGGGAGGGGATACGCAGTATTTT.

The chain recombines TRBV28 with TRBJ2-5, with 9 bases that match TRBD1. The ends lost 5 bases at V and 2 bases at J; junction bases unmatched: 6. CDR1 is MDHEN and CDR2 is SYDVKM in the germline V gene. The CDR3 runs to 15 residues. The CDR3, as DNA: TGTGCCAGCAGTCGGGACAGGGTAAGGCAAGAGACCCAGTACTTC. Residues: CASSRDRVRQETQYF.

This clone was counted a single time. The CDR3 nucleotides are TGTGCCAGCAGGGCACAGGGGGTCTCCGGGGAGCTGTTTTTT. It is translated as CASRAQGVSGELFF. V usage is TRBV6-4 and J usage is TRBJ2-2; 8 positions match TRBD1. After removal of 6 bases from V and 6 bases from J, the junction contained 6 bases not matched to a gene. The CDR3 is made up of 14 amino acids. Germline lookup yields CDR1 MRHNA and CDR2 SNTAGT.

The chain links TRBV28 to TRBJ2-2; 7 bases are a match to TRBD1. Germline V CDR1 and CDR2: MDHEN, SYDVKM. CDR3 length: 13 amino acids. The V segment lost 7 bases and the J segment 4 bases; nucleotides outside the gene matches: 3. The CDR3: CASNYRGTGELFF. Here the CDR3 DNA reads TGTGCCAGCAATTACAGGGGCACCGGGGAGCTGTTTTTT.

The chain carries TRBV2 and TRBJ1-1, with 12 bases aligning to TRBD1. The germline V gene has CDR1 SNHLY and CDR2 FYNNEI. The CDR3 length is 14 residues. Trimming cost V 6 bases and J 2 bases; bases outside gene matches: 1. Written as DNA, the CDR3 is TGTGCCAGCAGGGGGACAGGGGGCAACACTGAAGCTTTCTTT. It translates to CASRGTGGNTEAFF. Drawing the rest from reference TRBV2 and TRBJ1-1, the complete variable domain is EPEVTQTPSHQVTQMGQEVILRCVPISNHLYFYWYRQILGQKVEFLVSFYNNEISEKSEIFDDQFSVERPDGSNFTLKIRSTKLEDSAMYFCASRGTGGNTEAFFGQGTRLTVV.

In its sample, this clone was seen once. CDR3 amino acids: CASSPDRGNQPQHF. DNA of the CDR3: TGTGCCAGCAGCCCGGACAGGGGCAATCAGCCCCAGCATTTT. This chain links TRBV5-5 with TRBJ1-5; 8 nucleotides match TRBD1. V was clipped by 4 bases and J by 2 bases; unmatched bases: 2. CDR3 length equals 14 residues. Germline V gene sequence: CDR1 SGHKS, CDR2 YYEKEE (reference sequence).

The chain carries TRBV3-1 (or the pseudogene TRBV3-2) and TRBJ2-1; 9 positions agree with TRBD2. V trimming: 3 bases; J trimming: 5 bases; junction bases outside the gene matches: 2. The CDR3 loop spans 14 amino acids. Germline V gene data show CDR1 as LGHDT and CDR2 as YNNKEL (reference sequence). CDR3 protein: CASSQTSGNNEQFF. In DNA, the CDR3 is TGTGCCAGCAGCCAGACTAGCGGCAACAATGAGCAGTTCTTC.

V is TRBV11-2 and J is TRBJ1-5; 7 bases match TRBD1. The germline V gene encodes CDR1 SGHAT and CDR2 FQNNGV. Trimming took 3 bases from V and 7 from J; bases not matched to a gene: 15. The CDR3 is 17 residues long. The DNA for the CDR3 is TGTGCCAGCAGCTTGAAGTCCCCTCAACAGGGGTGGCAGCCCCAGCATTTT. Translating gives CASSLKSPQQGWQPQHF. The variable domain in full, with the rest retrieved from reference TRBV11-2 and TRBJ1-5, is EAGVAQSPRYKIIEKRQSVAFWCNPISGHATLYWYQQILGQGPKLLIQFQNNGVVDDSQLPKDRFSAERLKGVDSTLKIQPAKLEDSAVYLCASSLKSPQQGWQPQHFGDGTRLSIL.

In this sample, this clone turned up a few times. The genes are TRBV6-2 or TRBV6-3 and TRBJ1-5, with 9 bases lining up with TRBD1. Germline CDR1 MNHEY, CDR2 SVGEGT. The J segment lost 5 bases and the V segment lost 5 bases, leaving 13 bases of the junction unmatched. CDR3 size: 17 residues. DNA for the CDR3: TGTGCCAGCAGTGATACAGGGGGCATTCGGTCACATCAGCCCCAGCATTTT. This codes for CASSDTGGIRSHQPQHF.

The V gene is TRBV21-1, the J gene TRBJ1-2; no check of the table's D call, TRBD1, against the DNA was made. TRBV21-1 corresponds to a pseudogene. The CDR3 has 15 amino acids. The DNA for the CDR3 is TGTGCCAGCAGCAAACCCACAGGGAGTAACTATGGCTACACCTTC. It is translated as CASSKPTGSNYGYTF.

This chain connects TRBV6-5 to TRBJ1-1; D remains unclear. The V gene's germline CDR1 is MNHEY and CDR2 SVGAGI. V shed 4 bases and J shed 1 base, with 10 bases lying between them. This CDR3 has 14 amino acids. The CDR3 region is CASSSTFTNTEAFF. In DNA form, the CDR3 reads TGTGCCAGCAGTTCGACATTTACGAACACTGAAGCTTTCTTT.

The rearrangement uses TRBV5-4 and TRBJ2-2; 10 bases map to TRBD2. Germline V CDR1 and CDR2: SGHNT, YYREEE (reference sequence). This CDR3 is 17 amino acids long. The V and J ends lost 2 bases and 0 bases, in that order; junction bases with no gene match: 4. CDR3 in DNA: TGTGCCAGCAGCTTTTCTAGCGGGGGACCGAACACCGGGGAGCTGTTTTTT. Amino acid sequence: CASSFSSGGPNTGELFF.